These 21 T cell receptor beta chains were all obtained from the same sample, sequenced in a study of T cell repertoires in cytomegalovirus infection. TCRdb reprocessed the reads with MiXCR, giving one entry per CDR3 protein. The table has about 150,000 distinct CDR3 sequences, 20% to 30% seen once. The sample taken for sequencing was PBMCs. The source is a human donor in good health (CMV status not recorded). Some clones in this sample may be carry-over from other donors' samples.

The rearrangement joins TRBV4-2 to TRBJ2-1; tentative D call: TRBD2 (5 bases). CDR1 is LGHNA and CDR2 is YNFKEQ in the germline V gene. Between the trimmed V and J ends, which lost 5 bases and 8 bases, there was a span of 13 bases. CDR3 length equals 13 residues. Here the CDR3 DNA reads TGTGCCAGCAGCGGACGGTCGAGGGATGAGCAGTTCTTC. Amino acids: CASSGRSRDEQFF.

This clonotype was counted only a few times. The rearrangement links TRBV12-3 or TRBV12-4 to TRBJ1-2; D gene ambiguous. Trimming removed 3 bases at V and 0 bases at J, with 8 bases between. The CDR3 loop spans 14 amino acids. The CDR3 nucleotides read TGTGCCAGCAGTTTGAACAGCCCTAACTATGGCTACACCTTC. Encoded protein: CASSLNSPNYGYTF.

A word on this clonotype: One end of the junction does not line up with germline, which may come from a read error. The genes are TRBV29-1 and TRBJ2-7; D not resolved. The CDR3 contains 10 residues. Germline V gene lookup returns CDR1 SQVTM and CDR2 ANQGSEA. In DNA, the CDR3 is TGCAACGTTGATACGAGTGAGCAGTACTTC. Translating it yields CNVDTSEQYF.

This clonotype was seen only a few times. The chain joins TRBV7-2 to TRBJ2-5; D ambiguous. Germline V gene sequence: CDR1 SGHTA, CDR2 FQGNSA. V shed 2 bases and J shed 2 bases, with 9 bases lying between them. This CDR3 comprises 14 residues. CDR3 sequence (DNA): TGTGCCAGCAGCTTAAGACGGGTGCAAGAGACCCAGTACTTC. Encoded protein: CASSLRRVQETQYF.

This clonotype came up once. The genes are TRBV10-3 and TRBJ2-3; 9 bases map to TRBD2. The CDR3 length is 14 residues. J was trimmed by 0 bases and V by 10 bases; bases with no gene match: 5. Germline V lookup: CDR1 ENHRY, CDR2 SYGVKD. The CDR3 sequence: CATSGTSSTDTQYF. The CDR3 DNA is TGTGCCACCTCCGGGACTAGCAGCACAGATACGCAGTATTTT.

This clonotype has ten or more counts. The chain uses TRBV7-8 and TRBJ2-1; 11 nucleotides line up with TRBD2. There are 14 residues in the CDR3. CDR1 and CDR2 from the germline V gene are SGHVS and FQNEAQ. After removal of 1 base from V and 7 bases from J, the junction contained 0 bases not matched to a gene. The CDR3 protein is CASSLGTSGNEQFF. The CDR3 nucleotides are TGTGCCAGCAGCTTAGGGACTAGCGGGAATGAGCAGTTCTTC.

V usage is TRBV28 and J usage is TRBJ1-5; 7 nucleotides agree with TRBD1. V was pared by 5 bases and J by 3 bases, with 7 bases of the junction left unmatched. In germline, CDR1 is MDHEN, CDR2 SYDVKM. The CDR3 extends over 15 amino acids. The CDR3 loop is CASSLRDSLNQPQHF. In nucleotides, the CDR3 is TGTGCCAGCAGTCTCCGGGACAGCCTCAATCAGCCCCAGCATTTT.

This clonotype was seen more than once but under ten times. J is TRBJ2-1 and V is TRBV27; no reliable D call. Trimming took 6 bases from V and 12 from J, leaving 18 bases between them. Germline CDR1 reads MNHEY; CDR2 reads SMNVEV (reference sequence). The CDR3 totals 13 residues. As DNA, the CDR3 is TGTGCCAGCAGCCAAAAAAACCGAATGACGCAGTTCTTC. This translates into CASSQKNRMTQFF.

The chain combines TRBV20-1 with TRBJ1-2; 9 bases align to TRBD1. The germline CDR1 and CDR2 sequences are DFQATT and SNEGSKA (reference sequence). The CDR3 length is 14 residues. Trimming at V came to 5 bases and at J to 8 bases, leaving 12 bases not matched to a gene. In DNA form, the CDR3 reads TGCAGTGCTTTCCGGGACAGGGAGATGGAGGGCTACACCTTC. Protein sequence: CSAFRDREMEGYTF.

The J gene is TRBJ2-5, the V gene TRBV7-9; D is perhaps TRBD2 (5 bases). Trimming removed 2 bases from V and 5 bases from J, with 15 bases in between. Germline V gene lookup returns CDR1 SEHNR and CDR2 FQNEAQ (reference sequence). This CDR3 has 15 residues. CDR3 loop: CASSLKRRLGETQYF. CDR3 nucleotides: TGTGCCAGCAGCTTAAAGCGGCGGTTAGGTGAGACCCAGTACTTC.

This chain connects TRBV14 to TRBJ2-3, with a tentative D call TRBD2 (5 bases). Germline V lookup: CDR1 SGHDN, CDR2 FVKESK. The CDR3 is made up of 14 amino acids. V gave up 0 bases and J gave up 4 bases, with 8 bases separating them. CDR3 in DNA: TGTGCCAGCAGCCAAGAGGTCGGGGCAGATACGCAGTATTTT. Its translation: CASSQEVGADTQYF.

The table lists this clonotype with a few counts. The chain is built from TRBV20-1 and TRBJ2-4, with 8 bases lining up with TRBD2. Germline CDR1 and CDR2: DFQATT and SNEGSKA (reference sequence). The CDR3 is 17 residues long. After removal of 1 base from V and 8 bases from J, the junction contained 16 bases not matched to a gene. Here the CDR3 DNA reads TGCAGTGCTAGAGGCCGGACTAGCAGCCGGGGATCGGACATTCAGTACTTC. Protein sequence: CSARGRTSSRGSDIQYF.

This clonotype was recorded a few times. The V gene is TRBV18, the J gene TRBJ2-7; D tentatively fits TRBD1 or TRBD2 (5 bases each). Germline CDR1 is KGHSH and CDR2 is LQKENI. The CDR3 runs 13 residues. Trimming took off 2 bases at V and 3 bases at J, with 8 bases between the two ends. The CDR3 protein is CASSPSRGYEQYF. Here the CDR3 DNA reads TGTGCCAGCTCACCATCGAGGGGCTACGAGCAGTACTTC.

This clonotype was counted many times. The V gene is TRBV7-8, the J gene TRBJ1-4; no firm D call. V gave up 5 bases and J gave up 0 bases, with 19 bases separating them. CDR1 is SGHVS, CDR2 FQNEAQ, per germline. CDR3 length: 18 amino acids. The CDR3 nucleotides are TGTGCCAGCAGCCAAATGTCTGTCCTAGTTGCAACTAATGAAAAACTGTTTTTT. Its protein product is CASSQMSVLVATNEKLFF.

The chain recombines TRBV11-1 with TRBJ2-7, with D uncertain. CDR1 and CDR2 (germline): SGHAT, FQDESV (reference sequence). This CDR3 comprises 14 residues. V shed 3 bases and J shed 3 bases, with 12 bases lying between them. Here the CDR3 DNA reads TGTGCCAGCAGCTTCTCTAGGACCGACTACGAGCAGTACTTC. It specifies CASSFSRTDYEQYF.

Many counts were recorded for this clonotype. This chain uses TRBV6-5 with TRBJ1-4; the D gene is possibly TRBD1 (6 bases). Trimming removed 5 bases from V and 8 bases from J, with 15 bases in between. This CDR3 comprises 14 residues. Germline loops: CDR1 MNHEY, CDR2 SVGAGI. The CDR3 protein is CASSPEGGSEKLFF. In nucleotides, the CDR3 is TGTGCCAGCAGTCCAGAAGGGGGATCGGAAAAACTGTTTTTT.

Only a few counts were recorded for this clonotype. The CDR3 is CASSPTLGSYSPLHF. CDR3 coding DNA: TGTGCCAGCAGTCCAACCCTTGGGAGTTATTCACCCCTCCACTTT. This chain links TRBV28 with TRBJ1-6; the D is unclear. Germline CDR1 reads MDHEN; CDR2 reads SYDVKM. The CDR3 extends over 15 amino acids. V lost 5 bases to trimming and J lost 8 bases, with 16 bases between them.

This clonotype showed up many times. This chain links TRBV2 with TRBJ2-7, with 12 bases aligning to TRBD1. Germline CDR1 SNHLY, CDR2 FYNNEI. This CDR3 is built from 17 residues. V shed 3 bases, J shed 3 bases, and the junction held 9 bases outside the gene matches. Here the CDR3 reads CASSEGTGGLDYYEQYF. CDR3 coding DNA: TGTGCCAGCAGTGAGGGGACAGGGGGCCTCGACTACTACGAGCAGTACTTC.

The rearrangement links TRBV6-1 to TRBJ1-5; TRBD1 matches 8 bases. V trimming: 5 bases; J trimming: 7 bases; junction bases outside the gene matches: 10. This CDR3 spans 15 amino acids. The V gene's germline CDR1 is MNHNS and CDR2 SASEGT. DNA for the CDR3: TGTGCCAGCAGTCCGGACAGGGTAGGCTGGCAGCCCCAGCATTTT. This sequence encodes CASSPDRVGWQPQHF.

This clonotype has ten or more counts. The chain couples TRBV7-2 to TRBJ2-7; D possibly matches TRBD1 or TRBD2 (5 bases each). Per germline, CDR1 SGHTA and CDR2 FQGNSA. V lost 1 base and J 6 bases, leaving 16 bases between the germline ends. The CDR3 length is 15 residues. The DNA for the CDR3 is TGTGCCAGCAGCTTAGGGGGGAGTGGGGGTCGCGAGCAGTACTTC. Protein product: CASSLGGSGGREQYF.

This clonotype was counted between two and nine times. The chain employs TRBV20-1 and TRBJ1-5; the D gene is possibly TRBD1 (6 bases). V lost 7 bases, J lost 5 bases, and 15 bases lay in between. CDR3 length equals 13 residues. Germline CDR1 DFQATT, CDR2 SNEGSKA (reference sequence). The CDR3 protein is CSGGQGGDQPQHF. The CDR3 DNA follows: TGCAGTGGGGGGCAGGGAGGGGATCAGCCCCAGCATTTT.